This TCR beta chain was found in a study of blood T cell repertoires in COVID-19. Assay used: immunoSEQ multiplex PCR; TCRdb lists only in-frame clones, some missing. The sample has approximately 170,000 clones; less than 90% are singletons. This CDR3 is 13 amino acids long. Trimming removed 7 bases at V and 4 bases at J, with 12 bases between. This sequence joins TRBV12-3 or TRBV12-4 and TRBJ2-3; tentative D call: TRBD2 (6 bases). This sequence originates from a woman between 45 and 65 years old who had recovered from COVID-19. Sequences were obtained from PBMCs or T cells enriched from blood (not recorded which). CDR3 nucleotide sequence: TGTGCCAGCAAAACGGAGGGACCAGATACGCAGTATTTT. It translates to CASKTEGPDTQYF.